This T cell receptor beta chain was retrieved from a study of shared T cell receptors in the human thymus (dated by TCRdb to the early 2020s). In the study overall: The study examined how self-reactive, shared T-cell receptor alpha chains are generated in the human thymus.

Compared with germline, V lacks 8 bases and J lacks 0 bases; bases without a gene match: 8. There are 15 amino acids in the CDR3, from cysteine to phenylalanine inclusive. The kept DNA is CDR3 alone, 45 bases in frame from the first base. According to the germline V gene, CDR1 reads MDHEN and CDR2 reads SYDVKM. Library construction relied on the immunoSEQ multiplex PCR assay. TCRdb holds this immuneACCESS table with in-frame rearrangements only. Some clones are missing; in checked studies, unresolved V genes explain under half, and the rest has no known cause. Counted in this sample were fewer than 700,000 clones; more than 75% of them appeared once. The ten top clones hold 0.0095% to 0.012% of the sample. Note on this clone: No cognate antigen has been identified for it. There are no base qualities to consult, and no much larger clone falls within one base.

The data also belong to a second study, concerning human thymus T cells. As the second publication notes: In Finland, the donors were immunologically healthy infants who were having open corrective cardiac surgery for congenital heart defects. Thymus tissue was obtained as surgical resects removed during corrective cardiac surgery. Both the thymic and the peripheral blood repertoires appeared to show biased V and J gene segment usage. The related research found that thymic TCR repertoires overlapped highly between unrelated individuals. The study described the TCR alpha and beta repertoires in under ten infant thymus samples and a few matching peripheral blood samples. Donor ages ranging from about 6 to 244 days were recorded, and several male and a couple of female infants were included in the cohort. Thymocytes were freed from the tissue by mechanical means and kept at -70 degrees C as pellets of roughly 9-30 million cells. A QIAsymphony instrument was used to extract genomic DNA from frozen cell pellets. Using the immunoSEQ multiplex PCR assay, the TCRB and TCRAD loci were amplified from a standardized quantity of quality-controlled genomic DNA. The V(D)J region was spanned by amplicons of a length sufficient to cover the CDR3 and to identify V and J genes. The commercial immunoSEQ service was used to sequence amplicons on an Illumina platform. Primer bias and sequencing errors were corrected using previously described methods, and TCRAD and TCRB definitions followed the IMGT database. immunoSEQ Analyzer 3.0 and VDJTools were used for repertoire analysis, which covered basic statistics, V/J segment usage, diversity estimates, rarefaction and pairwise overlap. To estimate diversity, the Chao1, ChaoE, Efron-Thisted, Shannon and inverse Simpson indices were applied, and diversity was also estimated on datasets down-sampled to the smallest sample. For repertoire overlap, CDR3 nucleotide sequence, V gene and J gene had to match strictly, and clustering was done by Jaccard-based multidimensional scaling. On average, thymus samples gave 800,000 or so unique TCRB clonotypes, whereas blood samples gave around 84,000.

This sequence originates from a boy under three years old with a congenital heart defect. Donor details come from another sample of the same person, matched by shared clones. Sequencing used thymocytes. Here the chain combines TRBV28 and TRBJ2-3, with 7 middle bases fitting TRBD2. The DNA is TGTGCCAGCCCTAGCGGACCCGCTAGCACAGATACGCAGTATTTT. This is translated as CASPSGPASTDTQYF. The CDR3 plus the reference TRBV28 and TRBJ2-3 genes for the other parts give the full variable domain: DVKVTQSSRYLVKRTGEKVFLECVQDMDHENMFWYRQDPGLGLRLIYFSYDVKMKEKGDIPEGYSVSREKKERFSLILESASTNQTSMYLCASPSGPASTDTQYFGPGTRLTVL.